Listed below are T cell receptor beta chains from one sample, sequenced in a study of cytomegalovirus exposure and HLA in healthy donors. Using immunoSEQ multiplex PCR, the repertoire was profiled, and TCRdb retains in-frame clones only, with some absent. This sample has under 200,000 clones, with roughly 80% found just once. Material: PBMCs. These receptors were obtained from a woman aged 18-30 years in good health and CMV-seronegative. Each CDR3 is given with its conserved first and last residue. Fields, in order: J gene, D gene, clone size, V gene, CDR3 protein, CDR3 DNA. The D gene is left open where the match is weak. The size of a clone is reported for some rows only, either as once, few or many, or as a class for expanded clones.

TRBJ2-6,-,-,TRBV19,CASSQFPISSGANVLTF,TGTGCCAGTAGTCAGTTCCCAATTTCCTCTGGGGCCAACGTCCTGACTTTC
TRBJ1-4,-,few,TRBV5-6,CASSSSTGGFNEKLFF,TGTGCCAGCAGCTCGAGTACCGGGGGGTTTAATGAAAAACTGTTTTTT
TRBJ2-1,-,-,TRBV29-1,CSVGGSYNEQFF,TGCAGCGTTGGTGGGAGTTACAATGAGCAGTTCTTC
TRBJ2-7,TRBD2,-,TRBV4-3,CASSQEWGGPVSYEQYF,TGCGCCAGCAGCCAAGAATGGGGGGGACCTGTAAGCTACGAGCAGTACTTC
TRBJ2-7,TRBD1,-,TRBV11-2,CASTGQAREQYF,TGTGCCAGCACCGGACAGGCCCGCGAGCAGTACTTC
TRBJ2-5,-,-,TRBV5-8,CASSLAAIRETQYF,TGTGCCAGCAGCTTGGCGGCCATCAGGGAGACCCAGTACTTC
TRBJ2-5,TRBD2,once,TRBV29-1,CSVDDGTSGRRETQYF,TGCAGCGTTGACGACGGGACTAGCGGGAGAAGGGAGACCCAGTACTTC
TRBJ1-3,-,-,TRBV30,CAWSVGGALSGNTIYF,TGTGCCTGGAGTGTAGGCGGGGCCCTCTCTGGAAACACCATATATTTT
TRBJ1-1,-,few,TRBV30,CAWSLLTRGPEAFF,TGTGCCTGGAGTCTTCTTACCAGGGGTCCTGAAGCTTTCTTT
TRBJ2-2,-,few,TRBV5-1,CASRAGQNTGELFF,TGCGCCAGCAGAGCTGGACAAAACACCGGGGAGCTGTTTTTT
TRBJ1-1,TRBD1,few,TRBV4-3,CASSQDSNRGSTEAFF,TGCGCCAGCAGCCAAGATTCGAACAGGGGGAGCACTGAAGCTTTCTTT
TRBJ1-4,-,-,TRBV27,CASSLSGGRGEKLFF,TGTGCCAGCAGCCTGTCCGGCGGGCGGGGTGAAAAACTGTTTTTT
TRBJ1-6,TRBD1,-,TRBV4-1,CASSHLDRGVDNSPLHF,TGCGCCAGCAGCCACCTGGACAGGGGGGTAGATAATTCACCCCTCCACTTT
TRBJ1-2,TRBD1,-,TRBV30,CAWSPGQGNYGYTF,TGTGCCTGGAGTCCTGGACAGGGTAACTATGGCTACACCTTC
TRBJ1-1,TRBD1,-,TRBV27,CASSTQGASTEAFF,TGTGCCAGCAGTACTCAGGGGGCCAGCACTGAAGCTTTCTTT
TRBJ2-2,TRBD1,-,TRBV11-3,CASSSAGQGNTGELFF,TGTGCCAGCAGCTCCGCGGGACAGGGGAACACCGGGGAGCTGTTTTTT
TRBJ1-3,TRBD1,-,TRBV7-9,CASSPRDREASGNTIYF,TGTGCCAGCAGCCCTCGGGACAGGGAGGCCTCTGGAAACACCATATATTTT
TRBJ2-2,TRBD1,-,TRBV27,CASTLGTGITGELFF,TGTGCCAGCACTCTCGGGACAGGAATCACCGGGGAGCTGTTTTTT
TRBJ2-5,TRBD1,-,TRBV29-1,CSVGTGFGETQYF,TGCAGCGTAGGGACAGGGTTCGGGGAGACCCAGTACTTC
TRBJ2-5,TRBD1,-,TRBV7-9,CASSHGTGGLRETQYF,TGTGCCAGCAGCCACGGGACAGGGGGCTTGAGGGAGACCCAGTACTTC
TRBJ2-5,TRBD1,-,TRBV4-3,CASSQGLGAGGETQYF,TGCGCCAGCAGCCAAGGTCTTGGGGCAGGGGGAGAGACCCAGTACTTC
TRBJ2-6,-,-,TRBV18,CASSATVSGANVLTF,TGTGCCAGCTCCGCGACAGTTTCAGGGGCCAACGTCCTGACTTTC
TRBJ1-1,-,-,TRBV7-2,CASSLGQAEAFF,TGTGCCAGCAGCTTAGGACAGGCTGAAGCTTTCTTT
TRBJ2-5,TRBD1,-,TRBV2,CAGSDVGQGIEETQYF,TGTGCCGGCAGTGACGTCGGACAGGGAATTGAAGAAACCCAGTACTTC
TRBJ1-1,-,-,TRBV29-1,CSVVAGDTEAFF,TGCAGCGTTGTGGCAGGGGACACTGAAGCTTTCTTT
TRBJ1-5,TRBD1,-,TRBV30,CALSRGRDQPQHF,TGTGCCCTTTCGAGGGGGCGCGATCAGCCCCAGCATTTT
TRBJ2-5,TRBD1,-,TRBV28,CASSLGTGGATETQYF,TGTGCCAGCAGCCTCGGGACAGGGGGCGCAACGGAGACCCAGTACTTC
TRBJ2-5,TRBD2,-,TRBV5-4,CASSRTSAQETQYF,TGTGCCAGCAGCCGGACTAGCGCCCAAGAGACCCAGTACTTC
TRBJ2-3,-,-,TRBV5-4,CASSFLTDTQYF,TGTGCCAGCAGCTTCCTCACAGATACGCAGTATTTT
TRBJ1-2,-,few,TRBV7-6,CASTGWGNYGYTF,TGTGCTTCTACAGGGTGGGGGAACTATGGCTACACCTTC
TRBJ2-7,-,-,TRBV27,CASSLNGGSSYEQYF,TGTGCCAGCAGTTTAAACGGGGGTAGCTCCTACGAGCAGTACTTC
TRBJ2-3,TRBD2,-,TRBV15,CATSRDREGVDTQYF,TGTGCCACCAGCAGAGACCGGGAGGGCGTAGATACGCAGTATTTT
TRBJ1-4,TRBD1,-,TRBV6-1,CASSGTATNEKLFF,TGTGCCAGCAGCGGGACAGCAACTAATGAAAAACTGTTTTTT
TRBJ1-2,TRBD1,-,TRBV7-9,CASSLRGGQGFNRYTF,TGTGCCAGCAGCTTAAGAGGGGGACAGGGTTTCAACCGCTACACCTTC
TRBJ1-1,TRBD1,-,TRBV11-2,CASSLDVYRGDDTEAFF,TGTGCCAGCAGCTTAGACGTCTACAGGGGGGACGACACTGAAGCTTTCTTT
TRBJ2-7,TRBD2,-,TRBV7-2,CASSLGGGRAYEQYF,TGTGCCAGCAGCTTAGGGGGCGGGAGGGCCTACGAGCAGTACTTC
TRBJ2-2,TRBD2,-,TRBV19,CASSIPGLAGGNTGELFF,TGTGCCAGTAGTATCCCCGGACTAGCGGGAGGGAACACCGGGGAGCTGTTTTTT
TRBJ2-2,-,few,TRBV18,CASSPTGSGELFF,TGTGCCAGCTCACCGACAGGTTCCGGGGAGCTGTTTTTT
TRBJ2-3,TRBD1,-,TRBV11-2,CASSGTGTGMRTDTQYF,TGTGCCAGCAGCGGTACCGGGACAGGAATGCGCACAGATACGCAGTATTTT
TRBJ2-7,TRBD1,once,TRBV11-2,CASSWSGQPYEQYF,TGTGCCAGCAGCTGGTCGGGACAGCCCTACGAGCAGTACTTC
TRBJ1-1,-,-,TRBV11-2,CASSLDNWATEAFF,TGTGCCAGCAGCTTAGATAATTGGGCCACTGAAGCTTTCTTT
TRBJ2-3,TRBD2,-,TRBV28,CASSNSGKYGADTQYF,TGTGCCAGCAGTAATAGCGGGAAGTATGGGGCAGATACGCAGTATTTT
TRBJ2-6,TRBD2,many,TRBV6-5,CASSSSGSKGANVLTF,TGTGCCAGCAGTTCTAGCGGGAGTAAGGGGGCCAACGTCCTGACTTTC
TRBJ2-1,-,few,TRBV5-1,CASSLDHAGEQFF,TGCGCCAGCAGCTTGGATCATGCAGGAGAGCAGTTCTTC
TRBJ2-3,TRBD2,once,TRBV19,CASSSGMNTDTQYF,TGTGCCAGTTCTAGCGGGATGAACACAGATACGCAGTATTTT
TRBJ2-7,TRBD1,-,TRBV4-1,CASSPDRGWEQYF,TGCGCCAGCAGCCCGGACAGGGGTTGGGAGCAGTACTTC
TRBJ2-4,-,-,TRBV6-5,CASSPGPQNIQYF,TGTGCCAGCAGTCCAGGGCCCCAAAACATTCAGTACTTC
TRBJ1-5,-,-,TRBV10-2,CASSTGVNQPQHF,TGCGCCAGCAGTACGGGTGTCAATCAGCCCCAGCATTTT
TRBJ2-1,TRBD2,-,TRBV28,CASRPSGTSGYNEQFF,TGTGCCAGCAGGCCCTCCGGGACTAGCGGTTACAATGAGCAGTTCTTC
TRBJ1-1,-,-,TRBV28,CASSWDNPNTEAFF,TGTGCCAGCAGTTGGGACAACCCAAACACTGAAGCTTTCTTT